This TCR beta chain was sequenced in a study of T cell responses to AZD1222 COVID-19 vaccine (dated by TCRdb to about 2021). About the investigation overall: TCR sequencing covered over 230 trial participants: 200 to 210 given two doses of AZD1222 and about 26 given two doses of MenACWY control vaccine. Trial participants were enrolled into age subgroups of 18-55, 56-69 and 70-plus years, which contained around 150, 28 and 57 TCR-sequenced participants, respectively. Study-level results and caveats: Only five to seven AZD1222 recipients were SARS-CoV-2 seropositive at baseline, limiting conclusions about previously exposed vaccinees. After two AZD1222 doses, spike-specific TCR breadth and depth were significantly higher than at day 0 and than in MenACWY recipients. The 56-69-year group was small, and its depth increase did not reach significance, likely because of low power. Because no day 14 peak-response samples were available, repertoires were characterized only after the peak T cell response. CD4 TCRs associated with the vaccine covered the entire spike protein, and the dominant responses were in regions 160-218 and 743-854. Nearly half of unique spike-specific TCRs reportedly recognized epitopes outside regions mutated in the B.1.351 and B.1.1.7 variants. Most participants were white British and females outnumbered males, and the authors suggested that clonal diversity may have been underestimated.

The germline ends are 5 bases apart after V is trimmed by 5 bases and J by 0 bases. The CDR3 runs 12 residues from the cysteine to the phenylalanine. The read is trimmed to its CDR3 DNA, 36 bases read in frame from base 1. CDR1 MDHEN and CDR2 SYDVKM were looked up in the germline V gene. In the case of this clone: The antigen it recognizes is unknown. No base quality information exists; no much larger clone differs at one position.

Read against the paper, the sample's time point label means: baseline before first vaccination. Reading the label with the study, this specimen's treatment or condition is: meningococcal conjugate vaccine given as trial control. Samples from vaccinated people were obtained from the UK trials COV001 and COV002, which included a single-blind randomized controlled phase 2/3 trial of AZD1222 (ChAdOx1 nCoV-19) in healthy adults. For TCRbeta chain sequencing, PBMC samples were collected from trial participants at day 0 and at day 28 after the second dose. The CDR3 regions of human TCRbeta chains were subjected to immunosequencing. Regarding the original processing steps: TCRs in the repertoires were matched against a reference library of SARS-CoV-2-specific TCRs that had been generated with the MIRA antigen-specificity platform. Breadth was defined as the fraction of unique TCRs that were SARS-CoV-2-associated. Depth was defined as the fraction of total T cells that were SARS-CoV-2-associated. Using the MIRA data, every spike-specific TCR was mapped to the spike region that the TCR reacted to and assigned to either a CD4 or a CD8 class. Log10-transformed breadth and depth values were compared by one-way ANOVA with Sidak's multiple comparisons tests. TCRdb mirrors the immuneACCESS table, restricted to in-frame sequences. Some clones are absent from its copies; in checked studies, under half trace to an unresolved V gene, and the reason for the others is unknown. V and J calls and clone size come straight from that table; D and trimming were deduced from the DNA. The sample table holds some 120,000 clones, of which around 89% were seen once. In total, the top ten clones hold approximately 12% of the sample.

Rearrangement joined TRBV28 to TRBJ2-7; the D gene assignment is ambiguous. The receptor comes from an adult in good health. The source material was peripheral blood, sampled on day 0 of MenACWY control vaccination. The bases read TGTGCCAGCAGTCCCTACTCCTACGAGCAGTACTTC. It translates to CASSPYSYEQYF.